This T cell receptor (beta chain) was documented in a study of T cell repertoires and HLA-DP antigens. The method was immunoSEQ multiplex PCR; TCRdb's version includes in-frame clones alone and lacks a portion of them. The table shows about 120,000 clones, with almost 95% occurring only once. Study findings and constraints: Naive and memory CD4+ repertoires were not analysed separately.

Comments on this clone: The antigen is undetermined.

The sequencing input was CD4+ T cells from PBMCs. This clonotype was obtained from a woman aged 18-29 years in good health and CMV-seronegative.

In DNA, the CDR3 is TGTGCCAGCAGCGGGAGGGGGAATGAGCAGTTCTTC. Protein sequence: CASSGRGNEQFF. The rearrangement links TRBV5-4 to TRBJ2-1; D possibly corresponds to TRBD2 (7 bases). The CDR3 totals 12 residues. Trimming removed 4 bases from V and 7 bases from J, with 9 bases in between. From germline, CDR1 is SGHNT and CDR2 YYREEE (reference sequence).